This passage covers 12 T cell receptor beta chains from one sample sequenced in a study of patients and donors after allogeneic stem cell transplantation. MiXCR, run by TCRdb on the RT-PCR reads, gives a single entry per CDR3 protein. In the table there are under 200,000 distinct CDR3 sequences, about 29% of which are singletons. The sequenced sample was blood, either unsorted or a sorted T cell fraction (not recorded which). The receptors derive from a human donor who was either an allogeneic HSCT recipient or a stem cell or donor lymphocyte infusion donor (not recorded which). It is not recorded whose cells these are; they may come from a transplant donor.

The gene calls are TRBV20-1 and TRBJ1-6, with D unresolved. This CDR3 is 11 amino acids long. The V end lost 0 bases, the J end lost 9 bases, and 3 bases lay between the germline ends. Germline V gene data show CDR1 as DFQATT and CDR2 as SNEGSKA (reference sequence). CDR3 coding DNA: TGCAGTGCTAGAGAGAGTTCACCCCTCCACTTT. Amino acids: CSARESSPLHF.

The chain is built from TRBV4-2 and TRBJ2-1; weak D call: TRBD2 (5 bases). V gave up 0 bases and J gave up 3 bases, with 18 bases separating them. This CDR3 region has 18 residues. Germline CDR1 is LGHNA and CDR2 is YNFKEQ. CDR3 sequence reads: CASSQDTGRLTLYNEQFF. CDR3 coding DNA: TGTGCCAGCAGCCAAGATACGGGAAGGCTGACCCTCTACAATGAGCAGTTCTTC.

The rearrangement links TRBV5-6 to TRBJ1-2; D uncertain. V shed 6 bases and J shed 4 bases, with 16 bases lying between them. Germline CDR1 is SGHDT and CDR2 is YYEEEE. This CDR3 comprises 14 residues. This CDR3 is CASISTGASYGYTF. The DNA of the CDR3 is TGTGCCAGCATCTCCACGGGCGCGAGCTATGGCTACACCTTC. Drawing the rest from reference TRBV5-6 and TRBJ1-2, the complete variable domain is DAGVTQSPTHLIKTRGQQVTLRCSPKSGHDTVSWYQQALGQGPQFIFQYYEEEERQRGNFPDRFSGHQFPNYSSELNVNALLLGDSALYLCASISTGASYGYTFGSGTRLTVV.

The rearrangement links TRBV5-6 to TRBJ1-2, with D unclear. CDR3 length: 13 amino acids. The V end was cut by 5 bases, the J end by 8 bases, with 16 bases between. From germline, CDR1 is SGHDT and CDR2 YYEEEE. In DNA, the CDR3 is TGTGCCAGCAGGGTGGCGGGGATTCGGGGCTACACCTTC. It codes for CASRVAGIRGYTF.

The chain is built from TRBV5-1 and TRBJ2-7; 8 bases match TRBD1. The CDR3 sequence is 14 residues long. Germline V gives CDR1 SGHRS, CDR2 YFSETQ. Trimming cost V 4 bases and J 3 bases; bases outside gene matches: 6. CDR3: CASSVSGTGYEQYF. The CDR3 nucleotides are TGCGCCAGCAGCGTGTCCGGGACAGGCTACGAGCAGTACTTC.

V usage is TRBV10-3 and J usage is TRBJ2-3, with 8 bases that match TRBD2. After removal of 10 bases from V and 3 bases from J, the junction contained 6 bases not matched to a gene. CDR1 is ENHRY and CDR2 is SYGVKD in the germline V gene. This CDR3 contains 13 residues. The CDR3 sequence is CATNGLATDTQYF. For the CDR3, the DNA is TGTGCCACCAACGGACTAGCAACAGATACGCAGTATTTT.

Only a few counts were recorded for this clonotype. This chain links TRBV6-2 or TRBV6-3 with TRBJ1-2; no clear D. The CDR3 length is 14 residues. Per the germline V gene, CDR1 is MNHEY and CDR2 is SVGEGT. Trimming took off 2 bases at V and 8 bases at J, with 15 bases between the two ends. As DNA, the CDR3 is TGTGCCAGCAGTTACGGGCTGGGAAGTAGCGGCTACACCTTC. Amino acid sequence: CASSYGLGSSGYTF.

This clonotype has only a few counts. The chain employs TRBV6-5 and TRBJ1-1, with TRBD1 matching over 7 bases. CDR1 is MNHEY, CDR2 SVGAGI, per germline. The CDR3 consists of 14 residues. Trimming at V came to 2 bases and at J to 1 base, leaving 1 base not matched to a gene. CDR3 DNA sequence: TGTGCCAGCAGTTACGGGACAGCGAACACTGAAGCTTTCTTT. This codes for CASSYGTANTEAFF.

The rearrangement uses TRBV7-9 and TRBJ2-1; TRBD1 or TRBD2 may be the D gene (5 bases each). The V gene lost 3 bases and the J gene lost 10 bases, with 10 bases spanning the gap. This CDR3 region has 12 residues. Germline CDR1 SEHNR, CDR2 FQNEAQ (reference sequence). The CDR3 reads CASSFPGREQFF. CDR3 DNA sequence: TGTGCCAGCAGCTTCCCGGGGCGGGAGCAGTTCTTC.

The V gene is TRBV4-3, the J gene TRBJ1-2; D possibly corresponds to TRBD1 (6 bases). The germline V and J ends were trimmed by 0 bases and 2 bases, with 10 bases remaining between them. The CDR3 totals 15 residues. From germline, CDR1 is LGHNA and CDR2 YSLEER. This CDR3 is CASSQDPRGNYGYTF. In nucleotides, the CDR3 is TGCGCCAGCAGCCAAGACCCCAGGGGAAACTATGGCTACACCTTC.

The J gene is TRBJ2-7, the V gene TRBV5-6; 10 nucleotides match TRBD2. V dropped 2 bases and J dropped 3; count of bases not matched to a gene: 8. The CDR3 sequence is 16 residues long. The germline gives CDR1 SGHDT, CDR2 YYEEEE. The DNA of the CDR3 is TGTGCCAGCAGCTTACTTCTAGCGGGAGATGACTACGAGCAGTACTTC. Its protein product is CASSLLLAGDDYEQYF. Together with reference TRBV5-6 and TRBJ2-7, the CDR3 gives the full variable domain: DAGVTQSPTHLIKTRGQQVTLRCSPKSGHDTVSWYQQALGQGPQFIFQYYEEEERQRGNFPDRFSGHQFPNYSSELNVNALLLGDSALYLCASSLLLAGDDYEQYFGPGTRLTVT.

This clonotype has only a few counts. The J gene is TRBJ2-1, the V gene TRBV12-3 or TRBV12-4, with TRBD2 matching 9 bases. CDR3 size: 15 residues. V trimming: 6 bases; J trimming: 5 bases; junction bases outside the gene matches: 8. DNA for the CDR3: TGTGCCAGCAGCCTCCCGACTAGCGGAAACAATGAGCAGTTCTTC. Translation: CASSLPTSGNNEQFF.